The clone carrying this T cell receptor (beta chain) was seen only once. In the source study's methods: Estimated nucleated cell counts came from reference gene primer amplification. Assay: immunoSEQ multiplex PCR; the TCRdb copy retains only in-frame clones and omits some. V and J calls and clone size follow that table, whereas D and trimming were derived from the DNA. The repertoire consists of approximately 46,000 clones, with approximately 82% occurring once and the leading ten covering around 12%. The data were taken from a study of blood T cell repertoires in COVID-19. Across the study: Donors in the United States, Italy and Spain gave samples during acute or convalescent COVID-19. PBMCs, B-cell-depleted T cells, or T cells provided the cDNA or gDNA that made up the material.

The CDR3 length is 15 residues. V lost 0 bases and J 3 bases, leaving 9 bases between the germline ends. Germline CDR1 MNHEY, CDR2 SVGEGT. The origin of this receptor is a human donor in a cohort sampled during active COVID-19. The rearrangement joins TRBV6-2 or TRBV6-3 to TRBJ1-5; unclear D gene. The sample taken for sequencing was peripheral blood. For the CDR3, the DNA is TGTGCCAGCAGTTACTCGTCAGGTAACAATCAGCCCCAGCATTTT. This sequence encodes CASSYSSGNNQPQHF.